A single sample is the source of the 7 T cell receptor beta chains below, sequenced in a study of radiotherapy plus CTLA-4 blockade in lung cancer. Libraries were prepared by immunoSEQ multiplex PCR; TCRdb keeps only in-frame clonotypes and omits some of them. In the table there are approximately 39,000 clones, around 70% of which are singletons. Sequencing used peripheral blood, obtained from a patient treated with radiotherapy plus ipilimumab. Receptor source: a human donor with non-small cell lung cancer who had stable disease on radiotherapy plus ipilimumab.

The rearrangement uses TRBV9 and TRBJ1-5; TRBD1 matches at 10 bases. Looked up from germline, CDR1 is SGDLS and CDR2 is YYNGEE. This CDR3 is built from 14 residues. V trimming: 2 bases; J trimming: 4 bases; junction bases outside the gene matches: 0. CDR3 nucleotides: TGTGCCAGCAGCGTGGGACAGGGGAATCAGCCCCAGCATTTT. Amino acids: CASSVGQGNQPQHF.

The genes are TRBV7-9 and TRBJ2-5; 8 bases match TRBD1. V lost 3 bases and J lost 5; bases outside the gene matches: 8. CDR3 length: 15 residues. Germline assignment: CDR1 SEHNR and CDR2 FQNEAQ (reference sequence). CDR3 DNA: TGTGCCAGCAGCTTTACAGGGGGTTTATGGGAGACCCAGTACTTC. Its protein is CASSFTGGLWETQYF.

This clone was detected a few times. This chain joins TRBV18 and TRBJ1-1; D gene uncertain. The CDR3 is 14 residues long. V dropped 0 bases and J dropped 8 bases, with 13 bases sitting between them. Germline V gene data show CDR1 as KGHSH and CDR2 as LQKENI. CDR3 nucleotides: TGTGCCAGCTCACCACCGCGGCAAACGCTCGAAGCTTTCTTT. Protein product: CASSPPRQTLEAFF.

In its sample, this clone was seen many times. CDR3 amino acids: CASSYGDNYNEQFF. The DNA for the CDR3 is TGTGCCAGCAGTTACGGGGACAACTACAATGAGCAGTTCTTC. The chain recombines TRBV6-6 with TRBJ2-1, with a tentative D call TRBD1 (6 bases). Germline V gene lookup returns CDR1 MNHNY and CDR2 SVGAGI (reference sequence). The CDR3 loop spans 14 amino acids. The V gene lost 2 bases and the J gene lost 3 bases, with 8 bases spanning the gap.

The rearrangement joins TRBV9 to TRBJ1-2; no definite D call. The CDR3 consists of 15 residues. CDR1 SGDLS and CDR2 YYNGEE come from the germline V gene. The V end lost 0 bases, the J end lost 4 bases, and 13 bases lay between the germline ends. CDR3 coding DNA: TGTGCCAGCAGCGTAGTAGACTCCCCGGGCTATGGCTACACCTTC. Translating it yields CASSVVDSPGYGYTF.

The chain recombines TRBV5-6 with TRBJ1-2, with D possibly TRBD1 on 5 matching bases. Germline values: CDR1 SGHDT, CDR2 YYEEEE. V lost 1 base, J lost 11 bases, and 12 bases lay in between. CDR3 size: 12 residues. DNA of the CDR3: TGTGCCAGCAGCTTGACGGGGGAAGGTTACACCTTC. Translating gives CASSLTGEGYTF.

The chain joins TRBV5-1 to TRBJ2-2; 9 nucleotides agree with TRBD1. CDR1 and CDR2 from the germline V gene are SGHRS and YFSETQ. The CDR3 sequence is 15 residues long. V lost 0 bases, J lost 7 bases, and 4 bases stayed unmatched. CDR3 DNA sequence: TGCGCCAGCAGCTTGGAGGGGACAGGGAACGGGGAGCTGTTTTTT. As protein: CASSLEGTGNGELFF.